Below are 32 T cell receptor beta chains sequenced from a single sample in a study of blood T cell repertoires in COVID-19. Here immunoSEQ multiplex PCR was the method, and the copy in TCRdb shows in-frame clones only, minus some. The table includes over 150,000 clones, 76% detected once. Sequencing used peripheral blood. These receptors were taken from a woman aged 80 or over with acute or convalescent COVID-19.

CDR3 sequence reads: CASSKIITHTTGTQYF. The CDR3 DNA is TGTGCCAGCAGCAAAATAATCACCCATACAACGGGTACGCAGTATTTT. V is TRBV21-1 and J is TRBJ2-3; the table gives TRBD2 as D, unverified against the DNA. TRBV21-1 is marked as a pseudogene. The CDR3 totals 16 residues.

The V gene is TRBV6-6, the J gene TRBJ2-7; 7 nucleotides agree with TRBD2. Germline assignment: CDR1 MNHNY and CDR2 SVGAGI (reference sequence). The CDR3 runs to 14 residues. Trimming removed 4 bases from V and 5 bases from J; junction bases left unmatched: 8. This chain's CDR3 is CASSFGGSNNEQYF. The CDR3 DNA sequence: TGTGCCAGCAGTTTCGGCGGGAGTAATAACGAGCAGTACTTC.

This chain links TRBV6-1 with TRBJ1-1; 7 bases line up with TRBD1. CDR1 and CDR2 from the germline V gene are MNHNS and SASEGT. This CDR3 is built from 13 residues. V trimming: 3 bases; J trimming: 10 bases; junction bases outside the gene matches: 8. The CDR3 region is CASSDPQGLGAFF. DNA of the CDR3: TGTGCCAGCAGTGACCCACAGGGGCTCGGAGCTTTCTTT.

The chain recombines TRBV6-1 with TRBJ1-6; perhaps TRBD1 as D (6 bases). Looked up from germline, CDR1 is MNHNS and CDR2 is SASEGT. V gave up 0 bases and J gave up 7 bases, with 10 bases separating them. This CDR3 is 15 amino acids long. The CDR3 DNA reads as TGTGCCAGCAGTGAAGCCGGGACACGGAATTCACCCCTCCACTTT. Its translation is CASSEAGTRNSPLHF.

The V call is TRBV5-5, the J call TRBJ2-4; TRBD2 matches at 11 bases. V dropped 1 base and J dropped 3; count of bases not matched to a gene: 6. Germline-derived CDR1 and CDR2 are SGHKS and YYEKEE (reference sequence). There are 17 residues in the CDR3. The CDR3: CASSLTSGSPNKNIQYF. Here the CDR3 DNA reads TGTGCCAGCAGCTTGACTAGCGGGAGCCCTAACAAAAACATTCAGTACTTC.

The gene calls are TRBV27 and TRBJ2-3; 11 bases fit TRBD2. From germline, CDR1 is MNHEY and CDR2 SMNVEV (reference sequence). V dropped 4 bases and J dropped 2; count of bases not matched to a gene: 5. The CDR3 is 16 residues long. CDR3 DNA: TGTGCCAGCAGTTCCGGGACTAGCGGCCTCACAGATACGCAGTATTTT. Residues: CASSSGTSGLTDTQYF.

The rearrangement uses TRBV21-1 and TRBJ1-1. TRBV21-1 corresponds to a pseudogene. The CDR3 is 18 amino acids. The CDR3 DNA sequence: TGTGCCAGCAGCAACGGGGATTCCCCTGTCGAGGGATCAAGTGAAGCTTTCTTT. Translated, it gives CASSNGDSPVEGSSEAFF.

This clone came up a few times. The chain's CDR3 is CASEGQGNNQPQHF. CDR3 DNA: TGTGCCAGCGAGGGACAGGGGAACAATCAGCCCCAGCATTTT. This chain connects TRBV2 to TRBJ1-5; TRBD1 matches 10 bases. CDR1 and CDR2 from the germline V gene are SNHLY and FYNNEI. The CDR3 has 14 amino acids. Trimming removed 8 bases from V and 3 bases from J; junction bases left unmatched: 4.

This clone appeared a few times. The chain carries TRBV5-1 and TRBJ2-5, with a possible D match to TRBD2 (5 bases). The V and J ends lost 0 bases and 3 bases respectively, with 18 bases between them. The CDR3 covers 17 residues. Germline CDR1 reads SGHRS; CDR2 reads YFSETQ. CDR3 in DNA: TGCGCCAGCAGCTTGGGGGCGCAAGCGGCAGTTGAAGAGACCCAGTACTTC. This sequence encodes CASSLGAQAAVEETQYF.

The J gene is TRBJ1-4, the V gene TRBV6-2 or TRBV6-3; TRBD1 matches at 10 bases. This CDR3 has 16 residues. Looked up from germline, CDR1 is MNHEY and CDR2 is SVGEGT. J gave up 2 bases and V 4 bases, and 4 bases lay outside the gene matches. CDR3: CASSLGQGTTNEKLFF. Written as DNA, the CDR3 is TGTGCCAGCAGTTTGGGACAGGGGACGACTAATGAAAAACTGTTTTTT.

The chain uses TRBV5-4 and TRBJ2-1; D remains unclear. Germline CDR1 is SGHNT and CDR2 is YYREEE (reference sequence). V lost 4 bases and J 0 bases, leaving 14 bases between the germline ends. The CDR3 spans 16 residues. The CDR3 is CASSRGGPLSYNEQFF. CDR3 sequence (DNA): TGTGCCAGCAGCCGAGGCGGTCCCCTCTCCTACAATGAGCAGTTCTTC.

The chain carries TRBV7-2 and TRBJ1-3, with D perhaps matching TRBD1 (5 bases). Germline CDR1 is SGHTA and CDR2 is FQGNSA. The V gene lost 5 bases and the J gene lost 0 bases, with 11 bases spanning the gap. The CDR3 spans 15 residues. As DNA, the CDR3 is TGTGCCAGCAGCCCTCGACAGAGCTCTGGAAACACCATATATTTT. This encodes CASSPRQSSGNTIYF.

In nucleotides, the CDR3 is TGTGCCAGCAGCTTGGCGGCAGGGGGTGGAGAGACCCAGTACTTC. Its protein is CASSLAAGGGETQYF. The chain is built from TRBV5-6 and TRBJ2-5; 7 bases are shared with TRBD1. CDR3 size: 15 residues. CDR1 SGHDT and CDR2 YYEEEE come from the germline V gene. After removal of 0 bases from V and 4 bases from J, the junction contained 6 bases not matched to a gene.

Only a few counts were recorded for this clone. The chain carries TRBV5-5 and TRBJ2-1; possible D gene TRBD2, 6 bases. Germline CDR1 reads SGHKS; CDR2 reads YYEKEE (reference sequence). The CDR3 covers 15 residues. V was trimmed by 0 bases and J by 1 base, leaving 8 bases between them. CDR3 sequence reads: CASSLGGTSYNEQFF. DNA of the CDR3: TGTGCCAGCAGCTTGGGCGGGACGTCCTACAATGAGCAGTTCTTC.

This clone occurred once. V usage is TRBV4-2 and J usage is TRBJ2-1; TRBD2 is a possible D gene (6 bases). Trimming cost V 0 bases and J 2 bases, with 11 bases left between them. The CDR3 runs to 16 residues. Germline V gives CDR1 LGHNA, CDR2 YNFKEQ. CDR3 protein: CASSQDLGGPYNEQFF. CDR3 bases: TGTGCCAGCAGCCAAGATTTGGGAGGTCCCTACAATGAGCAGTTCTTC.

This chain connects TRBV7-9 to TRBJ1-6, with TRBD1 matching 9 bases. The J segment lost 7 bases and the V segment lost 3 bases, leaving 4 bases of the junction unmatched. This CDR3 is 15 amino acids long. Germline V CDR1 and CDR2: SEHNR, FQNEAQ (reference sequence). In nucleotides, the CDR3 is TGTGCCAGCAGCTTTAAACAGGGGGCCAATTCACCCCTCCACTTT. Translation: CASSFKQGANSPLHF.

This chain links TRBV30 with TRBJ1-6, with D tentatively TRBD1 (5 bases). Germline V lookup: CDR1 GTSNPN, CDR2 SVGIG (reference sequence). This CDR3 spans 19 amino acids. Trimming stripped 3 bases from V and 0 bases from J, with 21 bases between. CDR3 DNA: TGTGCCTGGAGAGCGGGACTGACCCTCTCAAGCTCCTATAATTCACCCCTCCACTTT. Residues: CAWRAGLTLSSSYNSPLHF.

The chain carries TRBV7-3 and TRBJ2-1, with 8 positions matching TRBD2. This CDR3 contains 14 residues. The germline V gene has CDR1 SGHTA and CDR2 FQGTGA. V trimming: 5 bases; J trimming: 8 bases; junction bases outside the gene matches: 8. The CDR3 region is CASSPGLELDEQFF. The DNA of the CDR3 is TGTGCCAGCAGCCCGGGACTAGAATTGGATGAGCAGTTCTTC.

The chain uses TRBV6-6 and TRBJ2-7, with 7 bases fitting TRBD2. Germline CDR1 and CDR2: MNHNY and SVGAGI (reference sequence). This CDR3 is built from 15 residues. V shed 0 bases, J shed 3 bases, and the junction held 5 bases outside the gene matches. The CDR3 bases are TGTGCCAGCAGTTACTCCGGGGGAGGGCTCTACGAGCAGTACTTC. Translated, it gives CASSYSGGGLYEQYF.

This clone has just a few counts. This chain uses TRBV5-6 with TRBJ1-4; TRBD1 matches 9 bases. The CDR3 has 15 residues. V was clipped by 3 bases and J by 5 bases; unmatched bases: 5. Germline V gives CDR1 SGHDT, CDR2 YYEEEE. CDR3 residues: CASSYPGQGNEKLFF. The CDR3 DNA follows: TGTGCCAGCAGCTACCCCGGACAGGGGAATGAAAAACTGTTTTTT.

The genes are TRBV6-6 and TRBJ2-1; weak D call: TRBD2 (6 bases). There are 15 residues in the CDR3. Germline-derived CDR1 and CDR2 are MNHNY and SVGAGI (reference sequence). The V end was cut by 6 bases, the J end by 1 base, with 13 bases between. The CDR3 nucleotides read TGTGCCAGCAGCCCCGCAGGAGGGTCCTACAATGAGCAGTTCTTC. Translation gives CASSPAGGSYNEQFF.

The chain combines TRBV11-2 with TRBJ2-2; possibly TRBD2 for D (5 bases). The CDR3 contains 14 residues. V dropped 2 bases and J dropped 5 bases, with 9 bases sitting between them. Germline V gene lookup returns CDR1 SGHAT and CDR2 FQNNGV. This CDR3 is CASSLNRGTGELFF. For the CDR3, the DNA is TGTGCCAGCAGCTTAAACCGGGGTACCGGGGAGCTGTTTTTT.

This chain links TRBV7-9 with TRBJ2-7, with TRBD1 matching over 10 bases. The CDR3 has 13 residues. Germline trimming cut 7 bases from V and 3 bases from J; bases unmatched to any gene: 3. The germline V gene encodes CDR1 SEHNR and CDR2 FQNEAQ (reference sequence). The CDR3 here is CASNRDRGYEQYF. CDR3 DNA: TGTGCCAGCAACCGGGACAGGGGCTACGAGCAGTACTTC.

This rearrangement joins TRBV12-5 to TRBJ2-7; D remains unclear. Germline V lookup: CDR1 LGHNT, CDR2 FRNRAP. The CDR3 length is 11 residues. The V end lost 5 bases, the J end lost 10 bases, and 12 bases lay between the germline ends. The CDR3 here is CASGLPPIQYF. In DNA form, the CDR3 reads TGTGCTAGTGGTCTCCCCCCTATACAGTACTTC.

This clone was seen only a few times. This chain joins TRBV6-6 and TRBJ1-6; D gene uncertain. The CDR3 spans 11 residues. Deletions cut 6 bases from V and 7 bases from J, with 4 bases between. Per the germline V gene, CDR1 is MNHNY and CDR2 is SVGAGI (reference sequence). CDR3 in amino acids: CASSSNSPLHF. The CDR3 nucleotides are TGTGCCAGCAGCTCCAATTCACCCCTCCACTTT.

The V call is TRBV7-2, the J call TRBJ2-5, with D possibly being TRBD2 (6 bases). This CDR3 comprises 13 residues. V gave up 5 bases and J gave up 4 bases, with 11 bases separating them. The germline CDR1 and CDR2 sequences are SGHTA and FQGNSA. This CDR3 is CASSAGLGETQYF. CDR3 sequence (DNA): TGTGCCAGCAGCGCGGGGCTGGGAGAGACCCAGTACTTC.

This chain joins TRBV5-6 and TRBJ1-1; D is perhaps TRBD1 (5 bases). The germline V gene encodes CDR1 SGHDT and CDR2 YYEEEE. Trimming cost V 4 bases and J 2 bases, with 12 bases left between them. CDR3 length: 14 residues. CDR3 protein: CASSPGGTNTEAFF. DNA of the CDR3: TGTGCCAGCAGCCCCGGGGGGACTAACACTGAAGCTTTCTTT.

This clone was seen a handful of times. The chain combines TRBV9 with TRBJ1-2, with 8 bases identical to TRBD1. The J segment lost 4 bases and the V segment lost 6 bases, leaving 2 bases of the junction unmatched. Germline values: CDR1 SGDLS, CDR2 YYNGEE. The CDR3 consists of 12 residues. The CDR3 is CASTGTGYGYTF. The CDR3 DNA is TGTGCCAGCACCGGGACAGGCTATGGCTACACCTTC.

V gene TRBV6-1 combines with J gene TRBJ2-5, with D tentatively TRBD1 (6 bases). Germline V lookup: CDR1 MNHNS, CDR2 SASEGT. The CDR3 consists of 16 residues. Trimming left V 2 bases short and J 0 bases short, with 13 bases between. The CDR3 DNA is TGTGCCAGCAGTGAATGGGTCGACAGGTACCAAGAGACCCAGTACTTC. It specifies CASSEWVDRYQETQYF.

This chain joins TRBV29-1 and TRBJ2-7, with TRBD2 matching 8 bases. CDR1 SQVTM and CDR2 ANQGSEA come from the germline V gene. The CDR3 sequence is 11 residues long. The trim removed 4 bases at V and 7 bases at J, leaving 3 bases unmatched. CDR3 coding DNA: TGCAGCGTTGCGGGCGGGGGGGAGCAGTACTTC. Its translation: CSVAGGGEQYF.

The V gene is TRBV3-1 (or the pseudogene TRBV3-2), the J gene TRBJ1-2, with TRBD1 identical over 9 bases. The CDR3 covers 17 residues. V gave up 2 bases and J gave up 0 bases; unmatched junction bases: 7. The germline V gene has CDR1 LGHDT and CDR2 YNNKEL (reference sequence). CDR3 loop: CASSQLGQGPTNYGYTF. The CDR3 DNA follows: TGTGCCAGCAGCCAATTGGGACAGGGCCCTACTAACTATGGCTACACCTTC.

The chain links TRBV6-5 to TRBJ1-2; D is perhaps TRBD1 (5 bases). CDR1 is MNHEY and CDR2 is SVGAGI in the germline V gene. V lost 4 bases and J lost 8, with 14 bases in between. This CDR3 contains 13 residues. In DNA form, the CDR3 reads TGTGCCAGCAGTTTAAAGGGGATAGTAGGCTACACCTTC. This encodes CASSLKGIVGYTF.